This T cell receptor beta chain was identified during a study of CD8 T cells in Susac syndrome. In blood CD8+ and CD4+ T cells, TCR beta underwent sequencing. Stable or active relapsing-remitting multiple sclerosis, untreated and meeting revised McDonald criteria, defined the controls. Both CD4+ and CD8+ T cells were negatively isolated, and TEMRA cells underwent FACS enrichment. cDNA came from about 0.51 to 1 ug RNA primed by random hexamers. TCR beta CDR3 was amplified by immunoSEQ covering 54 Vbeta and 13 Jbeta. One entry per CDR3 protein results from TCRdb running MiXCR on the immunoSEQ multiplex PCR reads. The table lists approximately 270,000 distinct CDR3 sequences, around 93% of them singletons. The V gene's germline CDR1 is SGDLS and CDR2 YYNGEE. CDR3 length equals 14 residues. Unmatched junction bases numbered 5, after V lost 0 bases and J lost 8 bases.

The receptor comes from a human donor with multiple sclerosis. The rearrangement uses TRBV9 and TRBJ2-1, with 7 bases that match TRBD2. The sequenced sample was CD4+ T cells from PBMCs. The CDR3 nucleotides read TGTGCCAGCAGCGTAGCCGAGGGAGGGTATGAGCAGTTCTTC. Its translation is CASSVAEGGYEQFF.